Presented here are 16 T cell receptor beta chains from one specimen sequenced in a study of blood T cell repertoires in COVID-19. Only in-frame clones appear in the TCRdb table, and some are missing; sequencing was by immunoSEQ multiplex PCR. The sample shows a few hundred thousand clones, roughly 80% of them seen only once. Sequenced: PBMCs or T cells enriched from blood (not recorded which). All receptors derive from a man in his forties or fifties who had been exposed to COVID-19.

The rearrangement links TRBV21-1 to TRBJ1-6; TRBD1 is the table's D call and was not checked against the DNA. TRBV21-1 is noted as a pseudogene. The CDR3 is 12 amino acids. CDR3 amino acids: CASGSFNSPLHF. In nucleotides, the CDR3 is TGTGCCAGTGGCTCTTTTAATTCACCCCTCCACTTT.

V and J are TRBV6-5 and TRBJ2-3, with TRBD1 as a possible D gene (6 bases). Trimming removed 0 bases at V and 0 bases at J, with 10 bases between. Per the germline V gene, CDR1 is MNHEY and CDR2 is SVGAGI. CDR3 length: 16 residues. CDR3 DNA: TGTGCCAGCAGTTACTCCGACAGGCTCAGCACAGATACGCAGTATTTT. It is translated as CASSYSDRLSTDTQYF.

J is TRBJ2-7 and V is TRBV5-5, with 7 bases that match TRBD2. Germline loops: CDR1 SGHKS, CDR2 YYEKEE (reference sequence). The V and J ends lost 0 bases and 4 bases, in that order; junction bases with no gene match: 10. This CDR3 contains 16 residues. The CDR3 protein is CASSLATTSNPYEQYF. In nucleotides, the CDR3 is TGTGCCAGCAGCTTGGCTACGACTAGCAATCCTTACGAGCAGTACTTC.

The rearrangement uses TRBV6-5 and TRBJ2-2; D is undetermined. CDR1 is MNHEY, CDR2 SVGAGI, per germline. The CDR3 length is 13 residues. The V end lost 6 bases, the J end lost 5 bases, and 10 bases lay between the germline ends. DNA for the CDR3: TGTGCCAGCAGGTCGGGTCGGACCGGGGAGCTGTTTTTT. Translating gives CASRSGRTGELFF.

The J gene is TRBJ1-5, the V gene TRBV3-1 (or the pseudogene TRBV3-2); possible D gene TRBD1, 6 bases. The germline V gene has CDR1 LGHDT and CDR2 YNNKEL (reference sequence). The CDR3 covers 14 residues. The germline V and J ends were trimmed by 3 bases and 9 bases, with 15 bases remaining between them. The CDR3 here is CASSQDSGVGPQHF. The CDR3 DNA reads as TGTGCCAGCAGCCAGGACAGCGGCGTGGGGCCCCAGCATTTT.

The rearrangement links TRBV5-1 to TRBJ1-3; maybe TRBD1 (5 bases). The ends were cut back, 7 bases at V and 3 bases at J, with 11 bases in the middle. Germline assignment: CDR1 SGHRS and CDR2 YFSETQ. The length of the CDR3 is 13 residues. Written as DNA, the CDR3 is TGCGCCAGCGGGAGGGGTTTTGGAAACACCATATATTTT. Residues: CASGRGFGNTIYF. The full variable domain, completed using reference TRBV5-1 and TRBJ1-3, is KAGVTQTPRYLIKTRGQQVTLSCSPISGHRSVSWYQQTPGQGLQFLFEYFSETQRNKGNFPGRFSGRQFSNSRSEMNVSTLELGDSALYLCASGRGFGNTIYFGEGSWLTVV.

CDR3 amino acids: CAIRDGQAQETQYF. CDR3 nucleotides: TGTGCCATCAGAGATGGACAGGCCCAAGAGACCCAGTACTTC. The chain joins TRBV10-3 to TRBJ2-5; the match to TRBD1 covers 7 bases. CDR1 is ENHRY, CDR2 SYGVKD, per germline. CDR3 size: 14 residues. J gave up 1 base and V 6 bases, and 5 bases lay outside the gene matches.

The chain has TRBV6-5 and TRBJ2-1; 11 nucleotides agree with TRBD2. The germline gives CDR1 MNHEY, CDR2 SVGAGI. The CDR3 sequence is 14 residues long. The junction had 8 bases not matched to a gene; V was cut back by 7 bases and J by 9 bases. In nucleotides, the CDR3 is TGTGCCAGCATGACTAGCGGGAATTGGGGTGAGCAGTTCTTC. It codes for CASMTSGNWGEQFF.

The rearrangement uses TRBV19 and TRBJ2-7; D possibly corresponds to TRBD2 (5 bases). Per germline, CDR1 LNHDA and CDR2 SQIVND (reference sequence). V was trimmed by 0 bases and J by 12 bases, leaving 15 bases between them. The CDR3 sequence is 13 residues long. CDR3 region: CASSIDLAGDVYF. In DNA form, the CDR3 reads TGTGCCAGTAGTATAGACTTGGCCGGGGATGTGTACTTC.

This clone was counted a single time. The chain combines TRBV27 with TRBJ1-5; D ambiguous. The CDR3 contains 14 residues. CDR1 is MNHEY and CDR2 is SMNVEV in the germline V gene (reference sequence). The germline V and J ends were trimmed by 6 bases and 4 bases, with 13 bases remaining between them. CDR3 region: CASSSRQLNQPQHF. The CDR3 bases are TGTGCCAGCAGCTCGCGGCAGCTTAATCAGCCCCAGCATTTT.

The chain is built from TRBV29-1 and TRBJ2-5; possibly TRBD1 for D (6 bases). V lost 4 bases, J lost 3 bases, and 15 bases lay in between. The germline V gene has CDR1 SQVTM and CDR2 ANQGSEA. The CDR3 extends over 14 amino acids. The CDR3 DNA reads as TGCAGCGTTGTCCCCCCGGACAGAGAAGAGACCCAGTACTTC. Its protein is CSVVPPDREETQYF. The full variable domain, rest sourced from reference TRBV29-1 and TRBJ2-5, is SAVISQKPSRDICQRGTSLTIQCQVDSQVTMMFWYRQQPGQSLTLIATANQGSEATYESGFVIDKFPISRPNLTFSTLTVSNMSPEDSSIYLCSVVPPDREETQYFGPGTRLLVL.

This chain uses TRBV5-1 with TRBJ2-1; D possibly corresponds to TRBD1 (6 bases). V gave up 4 bases and J gave up 0 bases, with 14 bases separating them. Germline CDR1 is SGHRS and CDR2 is YFSETQ. CDR3 length equals 16 residues. CDR3 in DNA: TGCGCCAGCAGCCTTCCTACAGGGAGCTCCTACAATGAGCAGTTCTTC. Translating gives CASSLPTGSSYNEQFF.

This clone was counted between two and nine times. V usage is TRBV4-2 and J usage is TRBJ1-1; possibly TRBD1 for D (6 bases). V was clipped by 4 bases and J by 4 bases, with 13 bases between them. Looked up from germline, CDR1 is LGHNA and CDR2 is YNFKEQ. The CDR3 sequence is 14 residues long. The DNA of the CDR3 is TGTGCCAGCAGCCGAGAAACAGGGAGCACTGAAGCTTTCTTT. Translation: CASSRETGSTEAFF.

The V call is TRBV2, the J call TRBJ2-2; 13 bases agree with TRBD2. Trimming cost V 9 bases and J 6 bases; bases outside gene matches: 7. Germline CDR1 is SNHLY and CDR2 is FYNNEI. This CDR3 has 15 residues. CDR3 sequence (DNA): TGTGCCAGTGTGGGACTAGCGGGATTCCCCGGGGAGCTGTTTTTT. Residues: CASVGLAGFPGELFF.

This clone was seen only once. The CDR3 DNA is TGTGCCAGCAGCCAATTCCGTCAGGATACGCAGTATTTT. This encodes CASSQFRQDTQYF. This chain uses TRBV3-1 (or the pseudogene TRBV3-2) with TRBJ2-3, with D uncertain. The CDR3 runs 13 residues. V was pared by 2 bases and J by 6 bases, with 9 bases between. Germline V gene sequence: CDR1 LGHDT, CDR2 YNNKEL (reference sequence).

The CDR3 protein is CASSSEYSGRPFAGTGELFF. DNA for the CDR3: TGTGCCAGCAGCTCGGAATATAGCGGGAGGCCCTTTGCGGGCACCGGGGAGCTGTTTTTT. The genes are TRBV7-6 and TRBJ2-2, with 10 bases matching TRBD2. V dropped 4 bases and J dropped 4; count of bases not matched to a gene: 18. This CDR3 comprises 20 residues. Germline loops: CDR1 SGHVS, CDR2 FNYEAQ.